The source of this T cell receptor (beta chain) is a study of control samples from healthy donors and cancer patients. This table comes from immunoSEQ multiplex PCR, and its TCRdb copy is limited to in-frame clones, with some not included. The sample yields over 75,000 clones, roughly 91% seen once. With 5 bases removed from V and 1 base from J, the gap between germline ends came to 7 bases. CDR3 length: 13 amino acids. The germline CDR1 and CDR2 sequences are SGDLS and YYNGEE. This sequence was found in a young man in good health. The V call is TRBV9, the J call TRBJ2-1; no definite D call. Sample: blood. The CDR3 is CASRPGSYNEQFF. CDR3 DNA: TGTGCCAGCAGACCAGGTTCCTACAATGAGCAGTTCTTC.